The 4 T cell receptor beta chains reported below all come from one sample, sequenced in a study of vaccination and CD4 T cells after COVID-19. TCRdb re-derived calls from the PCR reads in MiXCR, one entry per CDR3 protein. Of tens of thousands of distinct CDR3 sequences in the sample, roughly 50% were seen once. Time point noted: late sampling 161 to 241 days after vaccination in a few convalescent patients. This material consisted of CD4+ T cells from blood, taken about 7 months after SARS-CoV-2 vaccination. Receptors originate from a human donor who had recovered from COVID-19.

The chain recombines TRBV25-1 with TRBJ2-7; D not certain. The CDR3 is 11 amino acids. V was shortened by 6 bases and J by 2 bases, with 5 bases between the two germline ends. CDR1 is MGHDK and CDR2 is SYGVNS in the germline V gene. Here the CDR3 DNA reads TGTGCCAGCAGAAACACCTACGAGCAGTACTTC. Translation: CASRNTYEQYF.

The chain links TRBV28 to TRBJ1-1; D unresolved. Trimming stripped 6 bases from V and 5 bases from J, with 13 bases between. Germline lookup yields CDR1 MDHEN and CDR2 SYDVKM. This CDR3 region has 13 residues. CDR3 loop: CASSSSRRTEAFF. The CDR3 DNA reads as TGTGCCAGCAGCTCCTCAAGAAGGACTGAAGCTTTCTTT.

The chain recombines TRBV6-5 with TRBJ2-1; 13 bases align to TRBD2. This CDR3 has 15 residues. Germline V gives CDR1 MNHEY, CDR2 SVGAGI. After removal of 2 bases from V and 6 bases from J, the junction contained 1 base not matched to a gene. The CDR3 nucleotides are TGTGCCAGCAGTTACGGACTAGCGGGAGCCAATGAGCAGTTCTTC. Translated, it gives CASSYGLAGANEQFF.

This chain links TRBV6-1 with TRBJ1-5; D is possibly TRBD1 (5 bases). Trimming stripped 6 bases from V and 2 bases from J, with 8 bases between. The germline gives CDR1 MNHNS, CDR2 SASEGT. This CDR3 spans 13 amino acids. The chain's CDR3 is CASRGTGNQPQHF. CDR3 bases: TGTGCCAGCAGAGGGACTGGCAATCAGCCCCAGCATTTT.